A selection of T cell receptor beta chains follows, all from one sample in a study of blood T cell repertoires in COVID-19. TCRdb's copy holds only in-frame clones and misses some; the assay was immunoSEQ multiplex PCR. This sample has 250,000 to 300,000 clones, with 80% to 85% found just once. Sequences were obtained from PBMCs or T cells enriched from blood (not recorded which). The receptors here all came from a man aged 50-60 years who had recovered from COVID-19. Both conserved end residues are part of each CDR3. The D gene is left open where the match is weak. Rows give clone size only sometimes, using once, few, many, or a class for an expanded clone.

>TRBJ2-2|TRBD1|.|TRBV7-3
TGTGCCAGCAGCTTAACAAGCTTCGGGACAGGGTCGAACACCGGGGAGCTGTTTTTT
CASSLTSFGTGSNTGELFF
>TRBJ2-2|.|.|TRBV5-1
TGCGCCAGCAGCTCCCAGGACAGAACCGGGGAGCTGTTTTTT
CASSSQDRTGELFF
>TRBJ1-4|TRBD1|few|TRBV9
TGTGCCAGCAGCGCCTGGACAGGACCTAATGAAAAACTGTTTTTT
CASSAWTGPNEKLFF
>TRBJ1-3|.|.|TRBV7-8
TGTGCCAGCAGCAAAAGGGGCACCGGTGGAAACACCATATATTTT
CASSKRGTGGNTIYF
>TRBJ2-5|TRBD1|.|TRBV27
TGTGCCAGCAGTACGGGACAGGGCAGACAGACCCAGTACTTC
CASSTGQGRQTQYF
>TRBJ2-7|.|.|TRBV30
TGTGCCTGGAGTTTTCGGGGACAAGTGGATCGCGAGCAGTACTTC
CAWSFRGQVDREQYF
>TRBJ1-2|TRBD1|.|TRBV28
TGTGCCAGCAGTACGGGACAGGGTTACGGCTATGGCTACACCTTC
CASSTGQGYGYGYTF
>TRBJ2-3|TRBD1|.|TRBV4-3
TGCGCCAGCAGCCAAGGACAGGGTAGCACAGATACGCAGTATTTT
CASSQGQGSTDTQYF
>TRBJ1-2|.|.|TRBV19
TGTGCCAGTAGTATAGATCTGCCCAGGGTCTCCTATGGCTACACCTTC
CASSIDLPRVSYGYTF
>TRBJ2-5|.|.|TRBV7-2
TGTGCCAGCAGGGGGGCGGCGCAAGAGACCCAGTACTTC
CASRGAAQETQYF
>TRBJ2-1|.|.|TRBV6-5
TGTGCCAGCAGTTACGTCCAGGCGGGTTACAATGAGCAGTTCTTC
CASSYVQAGYNEQFF
>TRBJ1-6|.|.|TRBV28
TGTGCCAGCAGGCCGAGCGGGGGGTTCAATTCACCCCTCCACTTT
CASRPSGGFNSPLHF
>TRBJ2-7|.|many|TRBV6-5
TGTGCCAGCAGCTACTACGAGCAGTACTTC
CASSYYEQYF
>TRBJ1-4|.|.|TRBV19
TGTGCCAGTAGTATGGAGTTCCCGAGAGGGGAAAAACTGTTTTTT
CASSMEFPRGEKLFF
>TRBJ1-1|TRBD1|.|TRBV4-3
TGCGCCAGCAGCCTCCTCCCGGGACAGGGCTCTGAAGCTTTCTTT
CASSLLPGQGSEAFF
>TRBJ1-5|TRBD1|.|TRBV27
TGTGCCAGCAGTTTATCCAGGGGGAGCAATCAGCCCCAGCATTTT
CASSLSRGSNQPQHF
>TRBJ1-6|.|.|TRBV5-8
TGTGCCAGCAGCATTCCCGGGATTGTAAGCTCCTATAATTCACCCCTCCACTTT
CASSIPGIVSSYNSPLHF
>TRBJ1-2|TRBD1|once|TRBV12-3/TRBV12-4
TGTGCCAGCAGCTCCAAGGGGGCGGGTGGCTACACCTTC
CASSSKGAGGYTF
>TRBJ2-1|.|.|TRBV7-9
TGTGCCAGCAGCTTAATGGCGGGGAGGAATGAGCAGTTCTTC
CASSLMAGRNEQFF
>TRBJ1-1|.|.|TRBV5-1
TGCGCCAGCAGCCTCTGGGTGGGGGGGACGAACACTGAAGCTTTCTTT
CASSLWVGGTNTEAFF
>TRBJ2-7|.|.|TRBV29-1
TGCAGCGTTGCGGGGATGGGCCCCTACGAGCAGTACTTC
CSVAGMGPYEQYF